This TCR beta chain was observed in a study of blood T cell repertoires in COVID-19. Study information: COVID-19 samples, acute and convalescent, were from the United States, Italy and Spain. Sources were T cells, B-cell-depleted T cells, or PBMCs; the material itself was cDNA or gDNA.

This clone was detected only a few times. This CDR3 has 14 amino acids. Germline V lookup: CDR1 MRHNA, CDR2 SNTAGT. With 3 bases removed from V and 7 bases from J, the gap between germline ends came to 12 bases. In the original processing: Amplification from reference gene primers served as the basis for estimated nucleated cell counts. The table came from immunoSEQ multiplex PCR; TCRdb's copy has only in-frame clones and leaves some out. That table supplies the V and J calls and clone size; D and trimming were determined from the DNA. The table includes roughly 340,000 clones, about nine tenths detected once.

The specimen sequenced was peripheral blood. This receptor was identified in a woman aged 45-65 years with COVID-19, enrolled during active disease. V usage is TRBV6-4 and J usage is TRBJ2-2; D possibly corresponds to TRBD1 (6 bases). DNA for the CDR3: TGTGCCAGCAGTGAACAGGGAATTAACGGGGAGCTGTTTTTT. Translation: CASSEQGINGELFF.